Listed here are 15 T cell receptor beta chains from one sample, sequenced in a study of beta chain features in type 1 diabetes. Of the isolated RNA, all was reverse transcribed, and so the sequenced material was expressed TCRB transcripts. Sequencing used immunoSEQ multiplex PCR; TCRdb keeps in-frame clones, though not all of them. The sample lists 35,000 to 50,000 clones; approximately 51% were seen once. The sample consisted of stem cell memory CD4+ T cells from blood. These TCRs come from a woman in her 30s in good health.

V is TRBV7-2 and J is TRBJ1-1, with D tentatively TRBD1 (6 bases). Looked up from germline, CDR1 is SGHTA and CDR2 is FQGNSA. Trimming removed 5 bases at V and 1 base at J, with 11 bases between. The CDR3 consists of 14 residues. CDR3 sequence reads: CASSLQGQNTEAFF. CDR3 nucleotides: TGTGCCAGCAGCCTTCAGGGGCAGAACACTGAAGCTTTCTTT.

J is TRBJ2-3 and V is TRBV7-2; no clear D. Trimming left V 1 base short and J 3 bases short, with 5 bases between. Germline CDR1 and CDR2: SGHTA and FQGNSA. This CDR3 is built from 13 residues. The CDR3 DNA sequence: TGTGCCAGCAGCTTAGTCCGTACAGATACGCAGTATTTT. Its protein product is CASSLVRTDTQYF.

This chain links TRBV2 with TRBJ1-2; D possibly corresponds to TRBD1 (5 bases). The V end lost 6 bases, the J end lost 4 bases, and 6 bases lay between the germline ends. This CDR3 is 11 amino acids long. Germline V gene data show CDR1 as SNHLY and CDR2 as FYNNEI. CDR3 nucleotide sequence: TGTGCCAGCAGCAGGGTCTATGGCTACACCTTC. Translating it yields CASSRVYGYTF.

V gene TRBV9 combines with J gene TRBJ2-7; a possible D gene is TRBD2 (6 bases). This CDR3 spans 16 amino acids. The germline gives CDR1 SGDLS, CDR2 YYNGEE. Trimming removed 0 bases from V and 7 bases from J, with 20 bases in between. The CDR3 reads CASSVAGSEGRGEQYF. The CDR3 region has the DNA TGTGCCAGCAGCGTAGCTGGGTCGGAGGGCCGCGGGGAGCAGTACTTC.

This chain connects TRBV28 to TRBJ2-7; weak D call: TRBD2 (6 bases). The CDR3 has 15 residues. Germline V gene data show CDR1 as MDHEN and CDR2 as SYDVKM. Trimming cost V 5 bases and J 1 base, with 15 bases left between them. The CDR3 loop is CASSQWGVQSYEQYF. As DNA, the CDR3 is TGTGCCAGCAGTCAGTGGGGGGTTCAATCCTACGAGCAGTACTTC.

The V call is TRBV28, the J call TRBJ1-2; TRBD1 might be the D (5 bases). CDR3 length equals 15 residues. V was pared by 8 bases and J by 2 bases, with 18 bases between. Germline V lookup: CDR1 MDHEN, CDR2 SYDVKM. This CDR3 is CASGHPWGENYGYTF. CDR3 nucleotide sequence: TGTGCCAGCGGCCACCCTTGGGGGGAGAACTATGGCTACACCTTC.

This clone was seen more than once but under ten times. This chain joins TRBV19 and TRBJ2-5, with TRBD2 as a possible D gene (6 bases). Germline CDR1 and CDR2: LNHDA and SQIVND (reference sequence). The V gene lost 7 bases and the J gene lost 0 bases, with 15 bases spanning the gap. The CDR3 consists of 15 residues. CDR3 bases: TGTGCCAGTACCCGGAACGGCGGGAACCAAGAGACCCAGTACTTC. Translation gives CASTRNGGNQETQYF.

This clone has more than one count but fewer than ten. This chain uses TRBV25-1 with TRBJ2-4; the D is unclear. V lost 4 bases to trimming and J lost 7 bases, with 11 bases between them. The CDR3 totals 13 residues. Germline V gene data show CDR1 as MGHDK and CDR2 as SYGVNS. The CDR3 DNA reads TGTGCCAGCAGTGGGCCGGGTTCGAACATTCAGTACTTC. Its protein is CASSGPGSNIQYF.

This clone has only a few counts. J is TRBJ2-7 and V is TRBV5-1; 9 nucleotides match TRBD1. V trimming: 7 bases; J trimming: 8 bases; junction bases outside the gene matches: 13. This CDR3 has 14 residues. The germline V gene has CDR1 SGHRS and CDR2 YFSETQ. CDR3 nucleotide sequence: TGCGCCAGCGGGGGGACAGGGTCGGAACCTCAGCAGTACTTC. Amino acid sequence: CASGGTGSEPQQYF. The full variable domain, with the rest looked up from reference TRBV5-1 and TRBJ2-7, is KAGVTQTPRYLIKTRGQQVTLSCSPISGHRSVSWYQQTPGQGLQFLFEYFSETQRNKGNFPGRFSGRQFSNSRSEMNVSTLELGDSALYLCASGGTGSEPQQYFGPGTRLTVT.

A few counts support this clone. The chain carries TRBV28 and TRBJ1-1, with 7 bases matching TRBD1. CDR3 length equals 13 residues. The germline V gene has CDR1 MDHEN and CDR2 SYDVKM. J gave up 6 bases and V 8 bases, and 9 bases lay outside the gene matches. The CDR3 coding sequence is TGTGCCAGCGACACAGGGGCCCCCTCTGAAGCTTTCTTT. Protein sequence: CASDTGAPSEAFF.

J is TRBJ2-7 and V is TRBV7-2; TRBD1 matches 7 bases. The CDR3 is 15 residues long. Germline V gives CDR1 SGHTA, CDR2 FQGNSA. V lost 5 bases to trimming and J lost 0 bases; unmatched junction nucleotides: 7. The CDR3 region is CASSPPDRSSYEQYF. For the CDR3, the DNA is TGTGCCAGCAGCCCCCCGGACAGGAGCTCCTACGAGCAGTACTTC.

The chain uses TRBV5-1 and TRBJ2-2; a weak D match, TRBD2 (5 bases). There are 14 residues in the CDR3. CDR1 SGHRS and CDR2 YFSETQ come from the germline V gene. Deletions cut 7 bases from V and 0 bases from J, with 10 bases between. The chain's CDR3 is CASGPGTNTGELFF. As DNA, the CDR3 is TGCGCCAGCGGTCCCGGGACGAACACCGGGGAGCTGTTTTTT.

This clone was seen only once. The rearrangement uses TRBV6-5 and TRBJ2-1, with D unresolved. Trimming removed 0 bases at V and 5 bases at J, with 8 bases between. CDR3 length: 14 residues. The germline V gene encodes CDR1 MNHEY and CDR2 SVGAGI. The CDR3 region is CASSYSIVDNEQFF. The CDR3 nucleotides read TGTGCCAGCAGTTACTCGATCGTAGACAATGAGCAGTTCTTC.

The rearrangement links TRBV23-1 to TRBJ2-7; possible D gene TRBD2, 6 bases. TRBV23-1 is an ORF for which the function is uncertain. Trimming removed 0 bases at V and 3 bases at J, with 15 bases between. CDR3 length: 16 amino acids. The CDR3 DNA reads as TGCGCCAGCAGTCAATCAAGGGCGGGCGGGAACTACGAGCAGTACTTC. Protein sequence: CASSQSRAGGNYEQYF.

The chain uses TRBV19 and TRBJ1-4, with no clear D. Germline V gene sequence: CDR1 LNHDA, CDR2 SQIVND (reference sequence). There are 15 residues in the CDR3. V gave up 5 bases and J gave up 6 bases, with 16 bases separating them. The CDR3 DNA reads as TGTGCCAGTAGTGCCGCCGAAGCGGGCCATGAAAAACTGTTTTTT. Translation gives CASSAAEAGHEKLFF.